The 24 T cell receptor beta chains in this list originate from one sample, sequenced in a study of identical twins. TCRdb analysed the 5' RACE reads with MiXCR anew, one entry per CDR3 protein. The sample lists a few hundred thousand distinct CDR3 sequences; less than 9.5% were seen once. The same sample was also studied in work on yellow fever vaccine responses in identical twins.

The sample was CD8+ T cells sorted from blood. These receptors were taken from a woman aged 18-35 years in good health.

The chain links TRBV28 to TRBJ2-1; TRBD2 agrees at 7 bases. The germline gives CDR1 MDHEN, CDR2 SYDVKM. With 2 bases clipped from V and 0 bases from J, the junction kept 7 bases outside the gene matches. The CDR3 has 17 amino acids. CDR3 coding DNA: TGTGCCAGCAGTTTACCTTTCGGCGGGAGCTCCTACAATGAGCAGTTCTTC. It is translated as CASSLPFGGSSYNEQFF.

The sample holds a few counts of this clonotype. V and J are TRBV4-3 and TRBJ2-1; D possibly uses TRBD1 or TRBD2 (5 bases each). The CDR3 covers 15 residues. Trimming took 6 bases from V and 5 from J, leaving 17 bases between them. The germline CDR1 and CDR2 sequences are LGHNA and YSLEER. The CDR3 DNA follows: TGCGCCAGCAGAGTGGGCGGGCTCAGGGACAATGAGCAGTTCTTC. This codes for CASRVGGLRDNEQFF.

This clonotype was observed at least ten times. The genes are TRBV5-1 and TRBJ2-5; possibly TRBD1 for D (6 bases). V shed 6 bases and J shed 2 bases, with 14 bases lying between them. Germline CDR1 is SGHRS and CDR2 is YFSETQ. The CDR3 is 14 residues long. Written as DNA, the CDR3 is TGCGCCAGCACCCTCCGGGACATACAAGAGACCCAGTACTTC. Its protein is CASTLRDIQETQYF. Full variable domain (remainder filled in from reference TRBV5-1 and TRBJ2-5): KAGVTQTPRYLIKTRGQQVTLSCSPISGHRSVSWYQQTPGQGLQFLFEYFSETQRNKGNFPGRFSGRQFSNSRSEMNVSTLELGDSALYLCASTLRDIQETQYFGPGTRLLVL.

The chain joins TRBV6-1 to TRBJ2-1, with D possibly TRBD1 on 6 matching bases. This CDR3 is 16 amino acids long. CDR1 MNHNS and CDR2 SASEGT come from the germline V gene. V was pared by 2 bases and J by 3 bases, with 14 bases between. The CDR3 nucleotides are TGTGCCAGCAGTGAATGGGAAACAGGGAACTACAATGAGCAGTTCTTC. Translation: CASSEWETGNYNEQFF.

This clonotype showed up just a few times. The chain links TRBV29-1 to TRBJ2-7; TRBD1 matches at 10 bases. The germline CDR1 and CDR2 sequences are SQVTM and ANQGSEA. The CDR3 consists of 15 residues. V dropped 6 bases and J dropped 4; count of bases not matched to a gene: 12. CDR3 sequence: CSVARPGQGWYEQYF. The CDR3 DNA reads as TGCAGCGTCGCGAGGCCGGGACAGGGGTGGTACGAGCAGTACTTC.

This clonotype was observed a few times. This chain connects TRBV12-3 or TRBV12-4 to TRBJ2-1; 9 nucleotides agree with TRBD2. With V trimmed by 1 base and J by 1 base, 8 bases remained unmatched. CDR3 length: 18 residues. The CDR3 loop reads CASSLGGRAEGSYNEQFF. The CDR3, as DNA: TGTGCCAGCAGTTTAGGCGGGAGGGCCGAAGGTTCCTACAATGAGCAGTTCTTC.

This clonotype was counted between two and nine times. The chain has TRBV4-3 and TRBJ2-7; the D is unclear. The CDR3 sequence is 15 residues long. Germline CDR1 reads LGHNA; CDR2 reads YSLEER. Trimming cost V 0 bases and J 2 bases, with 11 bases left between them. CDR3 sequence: CASSQDQANPYEQYF. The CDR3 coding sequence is TGCGCCAGCAGCCAAGATCAAGCGAATCCCTACGAGCAGTACTTC.

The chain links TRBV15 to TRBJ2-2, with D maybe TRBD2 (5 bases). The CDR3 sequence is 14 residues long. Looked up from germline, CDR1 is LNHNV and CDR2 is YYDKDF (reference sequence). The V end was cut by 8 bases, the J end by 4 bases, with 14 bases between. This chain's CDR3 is CATRSGSGTGELFF. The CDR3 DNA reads TGTGCCACCCGATCGGGGTCGGGCACCGGGGAGCTGTTTTTT. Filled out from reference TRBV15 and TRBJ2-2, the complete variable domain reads DAMVIQNPRYQVTQFGKPVTLSCSQTLNHNVMYWYQQKSSQAPKLLFHYYDKDFNNEADTPDNFQSRRPNTSFCFLDIRSPGLGDTAMYLCATRSGSGTGELFFGEGSRLTVL.

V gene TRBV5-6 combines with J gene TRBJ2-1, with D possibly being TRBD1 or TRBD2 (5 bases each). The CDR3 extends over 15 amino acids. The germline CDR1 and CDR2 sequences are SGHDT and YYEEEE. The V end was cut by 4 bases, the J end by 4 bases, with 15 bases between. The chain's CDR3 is CASSLPGALYNEQFF. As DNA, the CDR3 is TGTGCCAGCAGCCTCCCCGGGGCCCTTTACAATGAGCAGTTCTTC.

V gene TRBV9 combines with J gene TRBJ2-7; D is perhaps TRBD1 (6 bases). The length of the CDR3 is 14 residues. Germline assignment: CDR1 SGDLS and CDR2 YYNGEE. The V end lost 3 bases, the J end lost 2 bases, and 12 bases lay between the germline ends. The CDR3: CASSAEDSPYEQYF. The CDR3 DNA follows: TGTGCCAGCAGCGCGGAGGACAGTCCCTACGAGCAGTACTTC.

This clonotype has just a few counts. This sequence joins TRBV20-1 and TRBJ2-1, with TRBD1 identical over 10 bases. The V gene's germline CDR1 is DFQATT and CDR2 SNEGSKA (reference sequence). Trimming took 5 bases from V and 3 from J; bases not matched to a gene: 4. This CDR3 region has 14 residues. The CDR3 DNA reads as TGCAGTGCTCCTCGGGACAGGGGCTACAATGAGCAGTTCTTC. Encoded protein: CSAPRDRGYNEQFF.

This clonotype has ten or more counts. CDR3 loop: CSVDFLDSPYNEQFF. DNA of the CDR3: TGCAGCGTTGACTTCCTGGACAGCCCCTACAATGAGCAGTTCTTC. The chain carries TRBV29-1 and TRBJ2-1; a possible D gene is TRBD1 (6 bases). V dropped 3 bases and J dropped 2 bases, with 14 bases sitting between them. CDR3 length equals 15 residues. In germline, CDR1 is SQVTM, CDR2 ANQGSEA.

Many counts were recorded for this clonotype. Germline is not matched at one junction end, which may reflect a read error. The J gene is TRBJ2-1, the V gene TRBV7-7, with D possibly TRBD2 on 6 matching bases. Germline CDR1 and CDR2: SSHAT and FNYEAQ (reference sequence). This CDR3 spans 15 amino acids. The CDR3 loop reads CASSLAVETFNEQFF. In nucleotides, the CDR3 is TGTGCTAGCAGCTTAGCGGTTGAGACTTTCAATGAGCAGTTCTTC.

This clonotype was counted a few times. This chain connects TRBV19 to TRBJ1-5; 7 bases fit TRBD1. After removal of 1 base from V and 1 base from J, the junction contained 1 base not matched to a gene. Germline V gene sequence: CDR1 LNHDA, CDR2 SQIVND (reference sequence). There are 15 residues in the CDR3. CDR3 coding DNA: TGTGCCAGTAGTATAGCGACAGGGAGCAATCAGCCCCAGCATTTT. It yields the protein CASSIATGSNQPQHF.

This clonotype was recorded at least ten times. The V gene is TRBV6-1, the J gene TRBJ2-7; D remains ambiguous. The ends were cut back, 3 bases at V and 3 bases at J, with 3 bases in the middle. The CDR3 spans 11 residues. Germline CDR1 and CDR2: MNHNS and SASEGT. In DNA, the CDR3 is TGTGCCAGCAGTGACGGCTACGAGCAGTACTTC. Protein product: CASSDGYEQYF.

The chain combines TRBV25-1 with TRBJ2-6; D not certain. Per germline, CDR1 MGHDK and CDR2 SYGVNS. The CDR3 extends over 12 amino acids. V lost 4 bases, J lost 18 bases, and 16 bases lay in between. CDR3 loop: CASSGSRRMWTF. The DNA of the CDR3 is TGTGCCAGCAGTGGATCACGACGGATGTGGACTTTC.

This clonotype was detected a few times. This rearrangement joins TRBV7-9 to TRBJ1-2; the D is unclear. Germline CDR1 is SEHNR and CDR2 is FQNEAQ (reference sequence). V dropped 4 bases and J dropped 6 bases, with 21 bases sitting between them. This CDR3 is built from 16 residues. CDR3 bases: TGTGCCAGCAGCTCCGCCCCCGGTGAAACAGATGATGGCTACACCTTC. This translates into CASSSAPGETDDGYTF.

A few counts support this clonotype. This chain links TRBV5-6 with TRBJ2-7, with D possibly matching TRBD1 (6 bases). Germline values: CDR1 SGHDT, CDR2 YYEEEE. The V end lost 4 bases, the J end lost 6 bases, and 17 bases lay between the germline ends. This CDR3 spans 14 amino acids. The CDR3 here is CASSPSGQLFEQYF. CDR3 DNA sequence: TGTGCCAGCAGCCCATCCGGACAGCTTTTCGAGCAGTACTTC.

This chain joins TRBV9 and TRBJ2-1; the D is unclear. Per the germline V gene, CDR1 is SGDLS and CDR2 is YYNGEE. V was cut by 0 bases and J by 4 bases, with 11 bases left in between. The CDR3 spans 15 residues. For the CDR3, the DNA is TGTGCCAGCAGCGTAGAGCCAGGCCCTTACAATGAGCAGTTCTTC. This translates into CASSVEPGPYNEQFF. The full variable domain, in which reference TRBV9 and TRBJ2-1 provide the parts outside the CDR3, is DSGVTQTPKHLITATGQRVTLRCSPRSGDLSVYWYQQSLDQGLQFLIQYYNGEERAKGNILERFSAQQFPDLHSELNLSSLELGDSALYFCASSVEPGPYNEQFFGPGTRLTVL.

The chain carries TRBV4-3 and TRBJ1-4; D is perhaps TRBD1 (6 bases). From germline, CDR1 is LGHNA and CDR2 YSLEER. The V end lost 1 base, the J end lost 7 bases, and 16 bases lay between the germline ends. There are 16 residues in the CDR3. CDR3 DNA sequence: TGCGCCAGCAGCCAAGCCCCACGCCTAGGGGGTGAAAAACTGTTTTTT. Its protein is CASSQAPRLGGEKLFF.

The CDR3 region is CASSYIGPFGNEQFF. The CDR3 coding sequence is TGTGCCAGCAGTTACATAGGGCCGTTCGGAAATGAGCAGTTCTTC. The chain joins TRBV6-2 or TRBV6-3 to TRBJ2-1; no clear D gene. The CDR3 runs to 15 residues. Trimming removed 2 bases from V and 7 bases from J, with 15 bases in between. Germline CDR1 is MNHEY and CDR2 is SVGEGT.

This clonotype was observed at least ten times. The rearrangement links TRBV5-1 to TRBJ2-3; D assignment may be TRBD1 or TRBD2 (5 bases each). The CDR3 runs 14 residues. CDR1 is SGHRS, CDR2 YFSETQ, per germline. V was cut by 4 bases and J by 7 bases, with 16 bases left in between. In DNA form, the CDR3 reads TGCGCCAGCAGCGACCGGGACCCGCCAAATACGCAGTATTTT. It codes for CASSDRDPPNTQYF.

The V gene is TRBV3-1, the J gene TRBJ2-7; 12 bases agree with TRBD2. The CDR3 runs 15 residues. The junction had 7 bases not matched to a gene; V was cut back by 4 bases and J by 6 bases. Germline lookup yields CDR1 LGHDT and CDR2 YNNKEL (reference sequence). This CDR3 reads CASSREGLAGSEQYF. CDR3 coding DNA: TGTGCCAGCAGCCGCGAGGGACTAGCGGGCTCCGAGCAGTACTTC.

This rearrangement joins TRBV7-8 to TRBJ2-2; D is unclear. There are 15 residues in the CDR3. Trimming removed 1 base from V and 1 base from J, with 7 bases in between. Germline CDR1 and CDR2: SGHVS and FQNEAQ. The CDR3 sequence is CASSLEAENTGELFF. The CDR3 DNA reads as TGTGCCAGCAGCTTAGAGGCAGAGAACACCGGGGAGCTGTTTTTT.